This TCR beta chain emerged from a study of shared clonotypes between healthy human individuals. As for the study in general: A couple of women and a few men aged 18 to 49 made up the donors. Study-wide results and limits: Naive subsets, compared against memory subsets, generally had larger estimated richness values. Enrolling few donors narrowed the genetic and exposure-history diversity that was represented.

Every subset's genomic DNA went evenly onto several immunoSEQ plates. The data were produced by immunoSEQ multiplex PCR, yet TCRdb's version contains in-frame clones alone and is incomplete. The table includes 2,500,000 or so clones, 92% detected once. Details on this clone: No antigen is known for it.

The CDR3 length is 15 residues. Germline V lookup: CDR1 SGHNT, CDR2 YYREEE (reference sequence). The V end lost 4 bases, the J end lost 1 base, and 15 bases lay between the germline ends. The receptor's source is a man aged 18 to 29 in good health. Some clones in this sample may be carry-over from other donors' samples. The chain couples TRBV5-4 to TRBJ2-7; D remains ambiguous. The sequenced material came from naive CD4+ T cells from PBMCs. Subset in this sample: CD45RA+ positively selected. For the CDR3, the DNA is TGTGCCAGCAGCCTCCGGAACGGTTATTCCTACGAGCAGTACTTC. As protein: CASSLRNGYSYEQYF.